The T cell receptor (beta chain) under discussion was sequenced for a study of OX40 agonist ivuxolimab in advanced cancers. Study-level findings and limits: In the 0.1 to 3.0 mg/kg range, CD4+ and CD8+ blood T cells had expanded clonally by week 6. Specificity for antigen went undetermined in the expanded peripheral T cells.

The CDR3 runs to 15 residues. To note about this clone: The antigen is undetermined.

This table comes from immunoSEQ multiplex PCR, and its TCRdb copy is limited to in-frame clones, with some not included. The sample carries over 95,000 clones, 90% to 95% recorded once. This chain connects TRBV21-1 to TRBJ2-7; TRBD1 reflects the table's D call only, with no check against the DNA. TRBV21-1 is noted as a pseudogene. This TCR came from an adult with an advanced solid tumor such as melanoma, head and neck, liver or kidney cancer. Source: CD4+ or CD8+ T cells sorted from blood, taken in a trial of the OX40 agonist ivuxolimab. Here the CDR3 reads CASSKTGTKDYEQYF. In DNA form, the CDR3 reads TGTGCCAGCAGCAAAACCGGGACAAAAGACTACGAGCAGTACTTC.